This TCR beta chain came from a study of OX40 agonist ivuxolimab in advanced cancers. Study overall: Treatment received earlier with anti-PD-1, anti-PD-L1 or anti-CTLA-4 agents was allowed, and approximately 44% had some.

On this clone itself: The antigen remains undetermined.

General study findings and limits: Among the least clonally expanded were partial responders at 0.1-3.0 mg/kg. Specificity for antigen went undetermined in the expanded peripheral T cells. Expanded clones were, on average, more numerous among CD8+ T cells than CD4+.

This table comes from immunoSEQ multiplex PCR, and its TCRdb copy is limited to in-frame clones, with some not included. The data show about 48,000 clones, about nine tenths seen once. With 3 bases removed from V and 1 base from J, the gap between germline ends came to 9 bases. Germline CDR1 LNHNV, CDR2 YYDKDF (reference sequence). CDR3 length equals 14 residues. V usage is TRBV15 and J usage is TRBJ2-5; no reliable D call. This sequence originates from an adult with an advanced solid tumor such as melanoma, head and neck, liver or kidney cancer. The sequencing here drew on CD4+ or CD8+ T cells sorted from blood, taken in a trial of the OX40 agonist ivuxolimab. The CDR3 here is CATSSWTAQETQYF. In DNA, the CDR3 is TGTGCCACCAGCAGTTGGACGGCCCAAGAGACCCAGTACTTC.